The 12 T cell receptor beta chains in this list originate from one sample, sequenced in a study of shared clonotypes between healthy human individuals. The data were produced by immunoSEQ multiplex PCR, yet TCRdb's version contains in-frame clones alone and is incomplete. The profile shows about 1 million clones, around 74% of them singletons. Sequencing input: memory CD4+ T cells sorted from blood. Subset: CD45RA-negative fraction. Receptors were obtained from a man in his late teens or twenties in good health.

A note on this clone: The sample holds other DNA sequences that translate to the same CDR3. V usage is TRBV7-2 and J usage is TRBJ2-5; TRBD1 matches at 7 bases. Germline V gene sequence: CDR1 SGHTA, CDR2 FQGNSA. Germline trimming cut 5 bases from V and 3 bases from J; bases unmatched to any gene: 3. The CDR3 sequence is 13 residues long. Here the CDR3 reads CASSPDRKETQYF. DNA of the CDR3: TGTGCCAGCAGCCCGGACAGGAAAGAGACCCAGTACTTC.

Turning to this clone: Other DNA sequences within the sample encode an identical CDR3. J is TRBJ2-7 and V is TRBV10-3; 7 bases are shared with TRBD1. This CDR3 comprises 13 residues. In germline, CDR1 is ENHRY, CDR2 SYGVKD. Unmatched junction bases numbered 4, after V lost 6 bases and J lost 2 bases. CDR3 sequence (DNA): TGTGCCATCAGCTCGACAGGGACCTACGAGCAGTACTTC. It is translated as CAISSTGTYEQYF.

In nucleotides, the CDR3 is TGTGCCAGCAGCCCCAACTGGGGGGGGGACAATGAGCAGTTCTTC. Its translation is CASSPNWGGDNEQFF. The chain employs TRBV7-9 and TRBJ2-1, with 7 bases that match TRBD2. CDR1 and CDR2 (germline): SEHNR, FQNEAQ (reference sequence). The CDR3 has 15 residues. V dropped 5 bases and J dropped 5; count of bases not matched to a gene: 9.

The chain joins TRBV11-2 to TRBJ2-1; D gene uncertain. The germline V gene encodes CDR1 SGHAT and CDR2 FQNNGV. CDR3 length: 15 amino acids. Trimming stripped 9 bases from V and 0 bases from J, with 15 bases between. CDR3 amino acids: CASILSWASYNEQFF. Here the CDR3 DNA reads TGTGCCAGTATCCTCTCGTGGGCCTCCTACAATGAGCAGTTCTTC.

This chain links TRBV7-2 with TRBJ2-3, with D possibly TRBD1 on 5 matching bases. With 6 bases removed from V and 5 bases from J, the gap between germline ends came to 21 bases. CDR3 length: 16 residues. Per germline, CDR1 SGHTA and CDR2 FQGNSA. Here the CDR3 DNA reads TGTGCCAGCAGTTTCACAGGAGTTAGAGTGGGAGATACGCAGTATTTT. Encoded protein: CASSFTGVRVGDTQYF.

The CDR3 spells CASSPRGQTYNEQFF. The CDR3 nucleotides are TGTGCCAGCAGCCCACGCGGACAAACCTACAATGAGCAGTTCTTC. This chain uses TRBV5-8 with TRBJ2-1; D might be TRBD1 (5 bases). Trimming stripped 4 bases from V and 2 bases from J, with 13 bases between. In germline, CDR1 is SGHTS, CDR2 YDEGEE. CDR3 length: 15 amino acids.

This clone is a singleton in its sample. The chain links TRBV18 to TRBJ2-3; the D gene is possibly TRBD1 (6 bases). The CDR3 runs 12 residues. Germline loops: CDR1 KGHSH, CDR2 LQKENI. The germline V and J ends were trimmed by 6 bases and 5 bases, with 9 bases remaining between them. This CDR3 is CASSQQGDTQYF. Here the CDR3 DNA reads TGTGCCAGCTCGCAACAGGGAGATACGCAGTATTTT. Together with reference TRBV18 and TRBJ2-3, the CDR3 gives the full variable domain: NAGVMQNPRHLVRRRGQEARLRCSPMKGHSHVYWYRQLPEEGLKFMVYLQKENIIDESGMPKERFSAEFPKEGPSILRIQQVVRGDSAAYFCASSQQGDTQYFGPGTRLTVL.

This rearrangement joins TRBV7-6 to TRBJ1-2; TRBD1 matches at 10 bases. CDR3 length: 14 residues. Losses at the gene ends were 5 bases for V and 8 bases for J; bases not matched to a gene: 8. Per germline, CDR1 SGHVS and CDR2 FNYEAQ. The chain's CDR3 is CASSADRGQGGYTF. The DNA of the CDR3 is TGTGCCAGCAGCGCCGACAGGGGGCAGGGCGGCTACACCTTC.

V and J are TRBV6-5 and TRBJ2-2; 10 bases align to TRBD1. The CDR3 consists of 13 residues. Germline CDR1 reads MNHEY; CDR2 reads SVGAGI. V shed 8 bases, J shed 4 bases, and the junction held 1 base outside the gene matches. CDR3 in amino acids: CASGQGGTGELFF. CDR3 nucleotide sequence: TGTGCCAGCGGACAGGGGGGCACCGGGGAGCTGTTTTTT.

V is TRBV4-2 and J is TRBJ1-1, with TRBD1 matching 10 bases. Trimming at V came to 0 bases and at J to 1 base, leaving 5 bases not matched to a gene. This CDR3 has 17 residues. Germline V gene lookup returns CDR1 LGHNA and CDR2 YNFKEQ. The CDR3 protein is CASSQEDRGFSNTEAFF. CDR3 coding DNA: TGTGCCAGCAGCCAAGAGGACAGGGGGTTCTCGAACACTGAAGCTTTCTTT.

The sample holds one count of this clone. V usage is TRBV30 and J usage is TRBJ2-3, with D uncertain. V lost 0 bases, J lost 2 bases, and 9 bases lay in between. CDR1 GTSNPN and CDR2 SVGIG come from the germline V gene (reference sequence). CDR3 size: 14 residues. The CDR3 is CAWSVHRPTDTQYF. CDR3 in DNA: TGTGCCTGGAGTGTCCACAGACCCACAGATACGCAGTATTTT.

The chain carries TRBV10-3 and TRBJ2-2; D is unresolved. The CDR3 is 16 residues long. Trimming cost V 0 bases and J 1 base, with 9 bases left between them. Germline values: CDR1 ENHRY, CDR2 SYGVKD. The CDR3 DNA is TGTGCCATCAGTGAGTCGGTCTCCCTGAACACCGGGGAGCTGTTTTTT. Protein product: CAISESVSLNTGELFF.